One sample yielded the 24 T cell receptor beta chains listed below, sequenced in a study of CD8 T cells in Susac syndrome. Random hexamers primed reverse transcription of about 0.45 to 1 ug RNA. MiXCR, applied by TCRdb to the immunoSEQ multiplex PCR reads, yields one record per CDR3 protein. In the table there are 120,000 to 150,000 distinct CDR3 sequences, roughly 94% of which are singletons. The specimen sequenced was CD4+ T cells from PBMCs. The receptors were gathered from a human donor in good health.

V gene TRBV3-1 combines with J gene TRBJ1-1; 7 bases line up with TRBD1. Per the germline V gene, CDR1 is LGHDT and CDR2 is YNNKEL (reference sequence). The CDR3 spans 13 residues. J was trimmed by 4 bases and V by 7 bases; bases with no gene match: 6. The CDR3 loop is CASNQGGRTEAFF. The CDR3 DNA reads TGTGCCAGCAATCAGGGGGGGCGCACTGAAGCTTTCTTT.

The rearrangement links TRBV19 to TRBJ1-1; no clear D. Trimming cost V 5 bases and J 4 bases, with 14 bases left between them. CDR1 LNHDA and CDR2 SQIVND come from the germline V gene (reference sequence). There are 14 residues in the CDR3. The CDR3 coding sequence is TGTGCCAGTAGTTACGTTGGGCTGGGCACTGAAGCTTTCTTT. It is translated as CASSYVGLGTEAFF.

The chain couples TRBV2 to TRBJ2-3; 7 nucleotides match TRBD2. The CDR3 runs 15 residues. V shed 8 bases, J shed 2 bases, and the junction held 10 bases outside the gene matches. Germline CDR1 and CDR2: SNHLY and FYNNEI. This CDR3 is CASAFGRDYTDTQYF. CDR3 nucleotide sequence: TGTGCCAGCGCTTTCGGGCGGGACTACACAGATACGCAGTATTTT.

J is TRBJ2-1 and V is TRBV6-1; D ambiguous. The CDR3 runs to 14 residues. V was pared by 0 bases and J by 8 bases, with 11 bases between. CDR1 is MNHNS and CDR2 is SASEGT in the germline V gene. In DNA, the CDR3 is TGTGCCAGCAGTGAAGCGATGAGAGTCTATGAGCAGTTCTTC. Translation gives CASSEAMRVYEQFF.

The chain joins TRBV10-3 to TRBJ1-1; D is undetermined. Trimming pared 10 bases from V and 0 bases from J, leaving 12 bases between. In germline, CDR1 is ENHRY, CDR2 SYGVKD. This CDR3 has 13 amino acids. CDR3 sequence: CATCTSVNTEAFF. In nucleotides, the CDR3 is TGTGCCACCTGTACTTCAGTGAACACTGAAGCTTTCTTT.

The gene calls are TRBV6-6 and TRBJ2-3; TRBD2 matches at 8 bases. The germline gives CDR1 MNHNY, CDR2 SVGAGI (reference sequence). J lost 4 bases, V lost 8 bases, and 5 bases had no gene match. The CDR3 runs 13 residues. Written as DNA, the CDR3 is TGTGCCAGCCGGGGGGGGAGTGCAGATACGCAGTATTTT. It specifies CASRGGSADTQYF.

V is TRBV20-1 and J is TRBJ2-4; D possibly uses TRBD1 or TRBD2 (5 bases each). There are 14 residues in the CDR3. CDR1 and CDR2 from the germline V gene are DFQATT and SNEGSKA (reference sequence). Trimming removed 2 bases at V and 7 bases at J, with 15 bases between. The CDR3 DNA is TGCAGTGCTAGATCGGGACCCAGCCGTAACATTCAGTACTTC. Encoded protein: CSARSGPSRNIQYF.

This clonotype has only one observation. The chain has TRBV10-3 and TRBJ1-2; 7 bases are shared with TRBD1. CDR1 is ENHRY, CDR2 SYGVKD, per germline. The CDR3 runs 14 residues. The J segment lost 5 bases and the V segment lost 7 bases, leaving 10 bases of the junction unmatched. The CDR3 DNA sequence: TGTGCCATCACCCCCGACAGGGCTTCTTATGGCTACACCTTC. Translation: CAITPDRASYGYTF.

This clonotype was seen more than once but under ten times. V usage is TRBV7-8 and J usage is TRBJ2-1; 7 bases map to TRBD2. J was trimmed by 8 bases and V by 5 bases; bases with no gene match: 12. This CDR3 is 15 amino acids long. From germline, CDR1 is SGHVS and CDR2 FQNEAQ. The CDR3 DNA reads TGTGCCAGCAGCGAAGGACTAGATAATCTATATGAGCAGTTCTTC. Protein: CASSEGLDNLYEQFF.

A single count supports this clonotype. The chain joins TRBV12-3 or TRBV12-4 to TRBJ2-1; TRBD2 agrees at 9 bases. The CDR3 has 16 residues. With 8 bases clipped from V and 4 bases from J, the junction kept 12 bases outside the gene matches. The CDR3 protein is CASVGRASGIYNEQFF. The CDR3 region has the DNA TGTGCCAGCGTTGGTCGGGCTAGCGGGATTTACAATGAGCAGTTCTTC.

The genes are TRBV5-1 and TRBJ1-4; TRBD1 might be the D (6 bases). With 4 bases removed from V and 8 bases from J, the gap between germline ends came to 18 bases. Germline V gene data show CDR1 as SGHRS and CDR2 as YFSETQ. This CDR3 has 15 residues. CDR3 amino acids: CASSPRTVVGEKLFF. The CDR3 coding sequence is TGCGCCAGCAGCCCGAGGACAGTGGTGGGGGAAAAACTGTTTTTT.

V is TRBV3-1 and J is TRBJ2-2; D is possibly TRBD1 or TRBD2 (6 bases each). V lost 6 bases and J 0 bases, leaving 8 bases between the germline ends. The CDR3 is 14 amino acids. Germline V gene lookup returns CDR1 LGHDT and CDR2 YNNKEL (reference sequence). Here the CDR3 DNA reads TGTGCCAGCAGACGGGGGCCGAACACCGGGGAGCTGTTTTTT. It encodes CASRRGPNTGELFF.

The sample holds one count of this clonotype. This chain uses TRBV7-9 with TRBJ2-5; TRBD2 matches 8 bases. The CDR3 spans 16 residues. Germline V CDR1 and CDR2: SEHNR, FQNEAQ (reference sequence). V was clipped by 3 bases and J by 0 bases; unmatched bases: 6. CDR3 sequence: CASSLGLAGNQETQYF. In DNA, the CDR3 is TGTGCCAGCAGCTTGGGGCTAGCGGGCAACCAAGAGACCCAGTACTTC. The variable domain in full, with the rest retrieved from reference TRBV7-9 and TRBJ2-5, is DTGVSQNPRHKITKRGQNVTFRCDPISEHNRLYWYRQTLGQGPEFLTYFQNEAQLEKSRLLSDRFSAERPKGSFSTLEIQRTEQGDSAMYLCASSLGLAGNQETQYFGPGTRLLVL.

The gene calls are TRBV18 and TRBJ2-1; 7 nucleotides line up with TRBD1. J gave up 3 bases and V 8 bases, and 7 bases lay outside the gene matches. The CDR3 is 14 amino acids. The germline gives CDR1 KGHSH, CDR2 LQKENI. The CDR3 sequence is CASTPGQIYNEQFF. Here the CDR3 DNA reads TGTGCCAGCACCCCGGGACAGATCTACAATGAGCAGTTCTTC.

The genes are TRBV30 and TRBJ1-6; D uncertain. The CDR3 covers 11 residues. Trimming removed 1 base from V and 10 bases from J, with 5 bases in between. Per the germline V gene, CDR1 is GTSNPN and CDR2 is SVGIG (reference sequence). CDR3 region: CAWSEGSPLHF. The CDR3 nucleotides are TGTGCCTGGAGTGAGGGATCACCCCTCCACTTT.

This chain connects TRBV12-3 or TRBV12-4 to TRBJ1-2, with D unresolved. This CDR3 has 11 residues. The V end was cut by 8 bases, the J end by 0 bases, with 4 bases between. CDR3 DNA: TGTGCCAGCTTGGCTAACTATGGCTACACCTTC. Translating it yields CASLANYGYTF.

This clonotype has only a few counts. The chain has TRBV25-1 and TRBJ2-3; 11 bases agree with TRBD2. CDR3 length equals 14 residues. The junction had 5 bases not matched to a gene; V was cut back by 7 bases and J by 5 bases. The V gene's germline CDR1 is MGHDK and CDR2 SYGVNS. The CDR3 region has the DNA TGTGCCAGCAATCCTACTAGCGGGAGAGATACGCAGTATTTT. This encodes CASNPTSGRDTQYF.

The chain joins TRBV9 to TRBJ2-2, with D unclear. The V gene lost 3 bases and the J gene lost 1 base, with 10 bases spanning the gap. CDR3 length: 15 residues. The germline V gene has CDR1 SGDLS and CDR2 YYNGEE. CDR3 coding DNA: TGTGCCAGCAGCGCTTCTAGTGAGAACACCGGGGAGCTGTTTTTT. Translating gives CASSASSENTGELFF.

The V gene is TRBV18, the J gene TRBJ2-7; 7 nucleotides align to TRBD2. V lost 4 bases to trimming and J lost 0 bases; unmatched junction nucleotides: 6. CDR3 length: 15 residues. Germline CDR1 KGHSH, CDR2 LQKENI. CDR3 residues: CASSRASGRSYEQYF. As DNA, the CDR3 is TGTGCCAGCTCACGTGCTAGCGGTCGCTCCTACGAGCAGTACTTC.

The V and J genes are TRBV5-1 and TRBJ1-1, with 7 nucleotides matching TRBD1. Germline V gene lookup returns CDR1 SGHRS and CDR2 YFSETQ. This CDR3 contains 14 residues. The junction had 3 bases not matched to a gene; V was cut back by 0 bases and J by 4 bases. The CDR3 spells CASSLVQGPTEAFF. In DNA form, the CDR3 reads TGCGCCAGCAGCTTGGTACAGGGGCCCACTGAAGCTTTCTTT.

V is TRBV9 and J is TRBJ1-1; the match to TRBD1 covers 7 bases. Trimming removed 0 bases from V and 4 bases from J; junction bases left unmatched: 3. Germline V gene data show CDR1 as SGDLS and CDR2 as YYNGEE. CDR3 length: 14 amino acids. This CDR3 reads CASSVAQGGTEAFF. As DNA, the CDR3 is TGTGCCAGCAGCGTAGCCCAGGGGGGCACTGAAGCTTTCTTT.

The genes are TRBV28 and TRBJ2-7; D not resolved. V was clipped by 2 bases and J by 4 bases, with 12 bases between them. Germline CDR1 reads MDHEN; CDR2 reads SYDVKM. The CDR3 spans 14 residues. The CDR3 sequence: CASSLTESLYEQYF. In DNA, the CDR3 is TGTGCCAGCAGTTTAACTGAGTCTTTATACGAGCAGTACTTC.

The chain has TRBV6-5 and TRBJ1-3, with D tentatively TRBD1 (6 bases). The V and J ends lost 2 bases and 0 bases respectively, with 14 bases between them. Per germline, CDR1 MNHEY and CDR2 SVGAGI. This CDR3 has 17 residues. CDR3 sequence: CASSYGQGPGSGNTIYF. The CDR3 region has the DNA TGTGCCAGCAGTTACGGGCAGGGGCCTGGCTCTGGAAACACCATATATTTT.

The chain is built from TRBV19 and TRBJ2-6; 8 bases align to TRBD1. From germline, CDR1 is LNHDA and CDR2 SQIVND (reference sequence). CDR3 length: 18 amino acids. J lost 1 base, V lost 5 bases, and 10 bases had no gene match. The CDR3 loop is CASSARGQVPSGANVLTF. The CDR3 DNA sequence: TGTGCCAGTAGTGCGCGGGGACAGGTCCCTTCTGGGGCCAACGTCCTGACTTTC.